What follows is one T cell receptor (beta chain) and its context. Antigen unknown. This entry comes from a study of OX40 agonist ivuxolimab in advanced cancers. Study-wide results and limits: At 0.1 to 3.0 mg/kg, clonal expansion of CD4+ and CD8+ blood T cells had occurred by week 6.

Profiled with immunoSEQ multiplex PCR; TCRdb holds only in-frame clones, not every one. The profile shows around 67,000 clones, more than 70% of them singletons. Germline V gene data show CDR1 as SQVTM and CDR2 as ANQGSEA. This CDR3 contains 15 residues. Unmatched junction bases numbered 9, after V lost 6 bases and J lost 2 bases. This sequence was found in an adult with an advanced solid tumor such as melanoma, head and neck, liver or kidney cancer. The material sequenced was CD4+ or CD8+ T cells sorted from blood, taken in a trial of the OX40 agonist ivuxolimab. V usage is TRBV29-1 and J usage is TRBJ2-7; TRBD1 agrees at 11 bases. CDR3 sequence reads: CSVRPGTGGTYEQYF. The CDR3 coding sequence is TGCAGCGTCCGACCCGGGACAGGGGGGACCTACGAGCAGTACTTC.